This entry is about one T cell receptor (beta chain). No antigen is known for it. The cohort consisted of 600 to 700 healthy bone marrow donors. All cohort members were sampled while nominally healthy, although unrecorded immune exposures were likely present. The donor was CMV seropositive and belonged to the group of around 300 seropositive cohort members. A peripheral blood sample was collected from each donor, and TCR beta sequencing was performed on peripheral blood mononuclear cells. Genomic DNA was extracted from the blood cell samples with the Qiagen DNeasy Blood Extraction Kit. The entry originates in a study of cytomegalovirus exposure and HLA in healthy donors (dated by TCRdb to about 2017). Regarding the research as a whole: In an earlier analysis of approximately 500 of the donors, approximately 300 Gb of sequence data and 95 million to 130 million unique TCR beta sequences from 150 million to 200 million T cells were reported. The study aimed to test whether signatures of past pathogen exposure could be identified by cataloging public T cell receptors. All discovery cohort repertoires had been generated on a single sequencing platform. The genetic ancestry cluster associated with self-reported Caucasian donors included over 65% of the roughly 400 genotyped donors. Because of strong linkage in the cohort, five DR-DQ haplotypes were treated as single units for association and clustering. Besides the first cohort of more than 650 subjects, a separate validation cohort made up of 120 different subjects was used. The number of typed donors differed by locus: about 620-630 for A, B, C, DRB1 and DQB1; some 500 for DQA1; 606 for DPA1; and some 430 for DPB1. The study combined high-throughput TCR immunosequencing, statistical association of individual TCRs with disease status, and machine learning to predict cytomegalovirus infection status. An earlier analysis of roughly 600 of the donors used high-throughput TCR beta sequencing to judge whether each TCR beta V gene segment behaved as functional or pseudogenic. Using immunosequencing, the study profiled T cell repertoires from about 650 subjects and related those repertoires to cytomegalovirus serostatus. A later analysis re-examined previously published TCR beta repertoires from just over 650 donors and added high-resolution HLA genotyping to investigate patterns of TCR occurrence. Genome-wide SNP genotypes for about 65% of the 666 donors were used in a later genetic analysis, which treated that subset as a discovery cohort. Rather than drawing on any new phenotypic data, the later analysis identified candidate immune exposures from TCR beta sequences and the way those sequences occurred across donors. An early release covering roughly 580 HLA-typed donors comprised about 290 gigabases of sequencing data and 65 million to 100 million unique TCR sequences. Both class I and class II loci were covered by HLA typing, at four-digit resolution. On average, roughly 240,000 unique TCR beta nucleotide sequences were sequenced per donor among roughly 430 genotyped donors of the cohort, with 15% to 20% of those sequences being non-productive. Donor age, sex, ethnicity and CMV serostatus were compiled alongside the repertoire data. Summary of the overall study and its limitations: Most CMV-associated TCR beta chains appeared to be HLA-restricted in a later analysis, and the HLA associations seemed to be driven largely by CMV exposure. A further reported finding was that TCR beta sequences accurately predicted the HLA-A and HLA-B alleles for most subjects in the first cohort. Immune exposure information for the cohort was limited to CMV serostatus. According to the authors, the approach could potentially be generalized to other disease states and immunological phenotypes. Only TCR beta chains were sequenced in this cohort, and the absence of alpha or paired-chain data limited detectable features. The study gave a list of about 160 TCR beta chains associated with cytomegalovirus. In vitro tests confirmed that a few of the cytomegalovirus-associated TCR beta chains recognize cytomegalovirus antigens. Assigning TCR associations to individual alleles was difficult when HLA alleles, especially DR and DQ, strongly co-occurred. Roughly uniform sequencing depth across donors was assumed in presence/absence analyses, although this assumption may not hold. Linkage disequilibrium might explain the correlated functional status among segregating V segments, but an unknown experimental factor could not be ruled out. In both the original and validation cohorts, the classifier was reported to diagnose cytomegalovirus status with high specificity and sensitivity. Because counts were too low, around 18 rarely observed V segments, including chromosome 9 orphons, were left out of the earlier analysis of 500 to 750 of the donors. In a later analysis, the rate of TCR association differed among HLA loci, with DRB1 alleles having the most associated TCRs and HLA-C alleles having the fewest. A later analysis found that HLA-associated TCR beta chains were more clonally expanded and had lower generation probabilities than equally common non-associated chains. Broadly in line with IMGT annotations, most TCR beta V segments showed up in productive rearrangements about 87% or about 30% of the time in an earlier analysis of several hundred of the donors. A group of highly shared sequence variants was considered likely to be a technical artifact of the sequencing pipeline. An association between a missense DCLRE1C variant and V-gene and J-gene trimming of TCR beta chains was found in a later genetic analysis and replicated in an independent cohort. According to a later analysis, parvovirus B19, influenza, CMV and Epstein-Barr virus appeared linked to several top co-occurrence clusters. In a later analysis, 15,000 to 20,000 TCR beta sequences were associated with specific HLA alleles at a false discovery rate of 0.05. Because the 87-base-pair reads could not distinguish some IMGT-functional V segments, including TRBV6-2 and TRBV6-3, those segments were excluded. Most TCR sequences were seen in very few donors, while some public TCRs were found in many individuals. HLA typing was unavailable for some donors at each locus, so association tests used only the typed subset. Compared with the roughly 700-donor mean, donors in an Asian-associated ancestry cluster had fewer N-insertions in productive TCRs, according to a later genetic analysis.

The V end gives up 4 bases and the J end 0 bases, leaving 8 bases in the junction not matched to a gene. Including the terminal cysteine and phenylalanine, the CDR3 comprises 17 residues. Of the read, only the CDR3 DNA is kept; its 51 bases are in frame from base 1. CDR1 is given as ENHRY and CDR2 as SYGVKD, both from the germline V gene. The receptor library was made with the immunoSEQ multiplex PCR assay. For the multiplex PCR, a mixture combining 60 forward primers for TCR Vbeta segments and 13 reverse primers for TCR Jbeta segments was used. A multiplex PCR assay on genomic DNA amplified the CDR3 region of rearranged TCR beta genes. The Illumina HiSeq System was used to sequence the amplified TCR beta libraries as 87-base-pair reads. As for the original processing: A later analysis tallied tens of millions of unique TCR beta chains across the approximately 670 repertoires, and approximately 9.9 million of those chains were shared by two or more donors. A nearest-neighbor algorithm error-corrected the raw reads and collapsed the reads into unique sequences, merging closely related sequences to remove PCR and sequencing errors. V, D and J gene segments were assigned by aligning CDR3 sequences to IMGT reference sequences. Each retained sequence needed at least a six-nucleotide match to both a V gene segment and a J gene segment. Rearrangements were called productive when the CDR3 lacked stop codons and stayed in frame with V and J; all others were non-productive. CDR3 was defined according to IMGT convention as the region running from the second conserved V-encoded cysteine to the conserved J-encoded phenylalanine. Sequences without an unambiguous match to a single V gene segment were excluded from the earlier analysis of about 600 of the donors. In an earlier analysis of roughly 600 of the donors, a V segment was called functional when productive rearrangements were above 56.7%, and segregating when the standard deviation between donors exceeded 5%. A statistical classification framework was built for diagnosing cytomegalovirus status from the catalog of TCR beta chain sequences. In a later analysis, V and J genes were assigned by comparing TCR nucleotide sequences against IMGT/GENE-DB human TR gene sequences. In a later analysis, CDR3 sequences and most-parsimonious VDJ recombination scenarios were assigned using the TCRdist pipeline. In a later analysis, each TCR beta chain was defined by its CDR3 amino acid sequence together with its V-gene family, and reads without a unique V-gene family were excluded. To address suspected cross-contamination and a sequencing artifact, a later analysis removed roughly 580 highly shared, low-generation-probability nucleotide sequences. In a later analysis, a clonal expansion index was calculated for each public chain from normalized within-repertoire ranks of inferred template counts. A later analysis computed generation probabilities with a VDJ recombination model fitted to out-of-frame rearrangements, and checked the results against IGoR. Hypergeometric tests were used in a later analysis to score TCR-TCR, TCR-HLA and TCR-CMV co-occurrence, with a repertoire-size bias correction applied to the TCR pairs. To estimate false discovery rates, a later analysis permuted the HLA or CMV assignments 20 times. In a later analysis, co-occurring TCRs were grouped with DBSCAN, and TCRdist sequence similarity was added when clustering was performed within HLA-allele-positive subsets. Repertoires with fewer than 30,000 or more than 120,000 public chains, plus five repertoires with anomalous nucleotide sharing, were excluded from co-occurrence clustering. This immuneACCESS table, as held by TCRdb, lists in-frame sequences with V and J called but not all clones. Of the missing ones, under half trace to an unresolved V gene in checked studies; the others have no known cause. The D gene and trimming were derived from the DNA, and the V and J assignments and clone size from that table. The sample table records some 110,000 clones. The ten largest clonotypes hold 5.5% to 8% of the sample.

This sequence originates from a man aged 35 to 55 in good health and CMV-seropositive. This receptor chain uses TRBV10-3 and TRBJ2-1, with 8 middle bases fitting TRBD2. Sequencing was done on a sample of PBMCs. The CDR3 reads CAISALREETSYNEQFF. The nucleotide sequence is TGTGCCATCAGTGCCTTGCGGGAGGAAACCTCCTACAATGAGCAGTTCTTC.